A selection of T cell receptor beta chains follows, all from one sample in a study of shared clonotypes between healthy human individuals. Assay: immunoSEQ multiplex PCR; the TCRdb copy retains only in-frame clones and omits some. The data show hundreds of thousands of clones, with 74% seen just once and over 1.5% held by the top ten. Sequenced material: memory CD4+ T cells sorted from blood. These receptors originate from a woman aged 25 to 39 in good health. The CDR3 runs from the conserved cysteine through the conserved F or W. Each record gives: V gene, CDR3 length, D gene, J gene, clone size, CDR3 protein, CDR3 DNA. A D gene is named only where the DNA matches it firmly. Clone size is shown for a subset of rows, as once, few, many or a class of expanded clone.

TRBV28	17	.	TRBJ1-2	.	CASSLNSAGYANYGYTF	TGTGCCAGCAGTTTAAATTCGGCAGGGTATGCTAACTATGGCTACACCTTC
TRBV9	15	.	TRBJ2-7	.	CASSASGTVTYEQYF	TGTGCCAGCAGCGCCTCCGGGACGGTAACCTACGAGCAGTACTTC
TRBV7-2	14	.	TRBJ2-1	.	CASSDGPGYNEQFF	TGTGCCAGCAGCGACGGGCCGGGATACAATGAGCAGTTCTTC
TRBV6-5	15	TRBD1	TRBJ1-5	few	CASSPRQGNNQPQHF	TGTGCCAGCAGCCCTCGACAGGGGAACAATCAGCCCCAGCATTTT
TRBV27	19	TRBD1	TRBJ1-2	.	CASSLLGQGAYLLNYGYTF	TGTGCCAGCAGTTTATTAGGACAGGGGGCCTACCTCCTTAACTATGGCTACACCTTC
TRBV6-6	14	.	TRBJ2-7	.	CASSYMTGEYEQYF	TGTGCCAGCAGTTATATGACAGGCGAATACGAGCAGTACTTC
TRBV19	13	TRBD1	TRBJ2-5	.	CASSQGAQETQYF	TGTGCCAGTAGTCAGGGGGCCCAAGAGACCCAGTACTTC
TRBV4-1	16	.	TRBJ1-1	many	CASSQDRAWRGTEAFF	TGCGCCAGCAGCCAAGATCGGGCCTGGAGGGGAACTGAAGCTTTCTTT
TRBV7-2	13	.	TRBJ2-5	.	CASSFAGQETQYF	TGTGCCAGCAGCTTCGCGGGACAAGAGACCCAGTACTTC
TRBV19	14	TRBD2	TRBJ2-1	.	CAMGGASGYNEQFF	TGTGCCATGGGAGGGGCTAGCGGGTACAATGAGCAGTTCTTC
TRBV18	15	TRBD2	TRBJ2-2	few	CASSPGLANTGELFF	TGTGCCAGCTCACCGGGACTAGCGAACACCGGGGAGCTGTTTTTT
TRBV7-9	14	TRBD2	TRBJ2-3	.	CASSSGRYTDTQYF	TGTGCCAGCAGCTCCGGGAGGTACACAGATACGCAGTATTTT
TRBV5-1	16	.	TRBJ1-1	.	CASSLGGERPNTEAFF	TGCGCCAGCAGCCTGGGCGGGGAGCGGCCAAACACTGAAGCTTTCTTT
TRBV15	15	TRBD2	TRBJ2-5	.	CATSRVLAVGETQYF	TGTGCCACCAGCAGAGTACTAGCGGTGGGGGAGACCCAGTACTTC
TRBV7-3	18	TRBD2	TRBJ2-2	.	CASSPPWGSGRAAGELFF	TGTGCCAGCAGCCCCCCATGGGGTAGCGGGAGGGCCGCGGGGGAGCTGTTTTTT